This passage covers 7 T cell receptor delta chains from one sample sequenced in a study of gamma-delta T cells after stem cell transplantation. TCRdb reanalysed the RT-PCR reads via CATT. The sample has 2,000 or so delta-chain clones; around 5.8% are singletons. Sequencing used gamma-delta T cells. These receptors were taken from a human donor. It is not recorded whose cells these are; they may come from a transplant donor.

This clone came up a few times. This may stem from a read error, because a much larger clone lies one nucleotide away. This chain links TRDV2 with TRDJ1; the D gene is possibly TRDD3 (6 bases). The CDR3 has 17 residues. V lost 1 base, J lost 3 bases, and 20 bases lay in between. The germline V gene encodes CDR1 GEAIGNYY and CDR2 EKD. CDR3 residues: CACDTLGISLGSDKLIF. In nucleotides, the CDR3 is TGTGCCTGTGACACGCTGGGGATCTCTCTCGGGTCCGATAAACTCATCTTT.

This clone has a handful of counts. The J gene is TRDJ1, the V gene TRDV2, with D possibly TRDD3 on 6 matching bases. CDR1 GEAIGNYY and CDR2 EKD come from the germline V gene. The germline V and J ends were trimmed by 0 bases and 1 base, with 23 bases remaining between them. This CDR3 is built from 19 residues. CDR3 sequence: CACDTVGFVSGGPTDKLIF. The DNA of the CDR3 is TGTGCCTGTGACACCGTTGGATTCGTCTCCGGGGGACCCACCGATAAACTCATCTTT.

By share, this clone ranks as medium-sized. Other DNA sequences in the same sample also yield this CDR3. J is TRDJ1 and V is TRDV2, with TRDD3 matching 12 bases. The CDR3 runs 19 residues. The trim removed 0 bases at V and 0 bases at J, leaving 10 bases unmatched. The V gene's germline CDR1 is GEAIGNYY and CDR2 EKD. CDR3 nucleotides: TGTGCCTGTGACACCATGACTGGGGGATACCGAACGTACACCGATAAACTCATCTTT. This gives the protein CACDTMTGGYRTYTDKLIF.

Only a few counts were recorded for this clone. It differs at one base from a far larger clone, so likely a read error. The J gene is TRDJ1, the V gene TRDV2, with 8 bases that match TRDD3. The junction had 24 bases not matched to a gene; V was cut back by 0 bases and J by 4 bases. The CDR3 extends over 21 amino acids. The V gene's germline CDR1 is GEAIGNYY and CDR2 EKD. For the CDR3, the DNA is TGTGCCTGTGACACCGTACGTAGCCTGGGGGAAGCTGGGGAACACAACGATAAACTCATCTTT. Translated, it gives CACDTVRSLGEAGEHNDKLIF.

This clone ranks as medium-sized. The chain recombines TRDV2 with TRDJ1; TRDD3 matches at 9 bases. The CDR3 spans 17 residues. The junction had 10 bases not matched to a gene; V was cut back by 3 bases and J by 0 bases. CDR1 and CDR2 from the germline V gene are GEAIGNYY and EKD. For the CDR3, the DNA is TGTGCCTGTGACCGACTGGGGGACCTCGCGTACACCGATAAACTCATCTTT. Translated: CACDRLGDLAYTDKLIF.

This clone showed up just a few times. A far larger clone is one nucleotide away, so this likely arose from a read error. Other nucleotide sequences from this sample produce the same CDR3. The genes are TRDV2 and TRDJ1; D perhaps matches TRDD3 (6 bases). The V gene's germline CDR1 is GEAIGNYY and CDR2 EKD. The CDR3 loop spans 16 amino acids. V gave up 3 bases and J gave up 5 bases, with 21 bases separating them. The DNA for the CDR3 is TGTGCCTGTGACCCGGTGGGGGCTGCTTCAAAAGATAAACTCATCTTT. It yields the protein CACDPVGAASKDKLIF.

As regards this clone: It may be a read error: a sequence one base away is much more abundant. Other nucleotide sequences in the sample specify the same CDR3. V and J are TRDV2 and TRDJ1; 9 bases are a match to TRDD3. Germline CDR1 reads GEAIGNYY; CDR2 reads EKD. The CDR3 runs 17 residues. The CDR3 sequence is CACDLITGGLYTDKLIF. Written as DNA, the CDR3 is TGTGCCTGTGACCTAATAACTGGGGGACTTTACACCGATAAACTCATCTTC.